This T cell receptor beta chain came from a study of cytotoxic CD8 clonotypes in ibrutinib-treated CLL. The table came from immunoSEQ multiplex PCR; TCRdb's copy has only in-frame clones and leaves some out. Among roughly 300,000 clones listed, 76% were seen once. CDR1 is SNHLY and CDR2 is FYNNEI in the germline V gene. The V end lost 4 bases, the J end lost 7 bases, and 16 bases lay between the germline ends. The CDR3 covers 14 residues. J is TRBJ1-2 and V is TRBV2; maybe TRBD1 (5 bases). The source material was PBMCs, sampled at disease progression, from a patient treated with ibrutinib. The receptor was isolated from a human donor with chronic lymphocytic leukemia. The CDR3 sequence: CASSGTRDYGGYTF. As DNA, the CDR3 is TGTGCCAGCAGTGGAACCAGGGACTACGGTGGCTACACCTTC.